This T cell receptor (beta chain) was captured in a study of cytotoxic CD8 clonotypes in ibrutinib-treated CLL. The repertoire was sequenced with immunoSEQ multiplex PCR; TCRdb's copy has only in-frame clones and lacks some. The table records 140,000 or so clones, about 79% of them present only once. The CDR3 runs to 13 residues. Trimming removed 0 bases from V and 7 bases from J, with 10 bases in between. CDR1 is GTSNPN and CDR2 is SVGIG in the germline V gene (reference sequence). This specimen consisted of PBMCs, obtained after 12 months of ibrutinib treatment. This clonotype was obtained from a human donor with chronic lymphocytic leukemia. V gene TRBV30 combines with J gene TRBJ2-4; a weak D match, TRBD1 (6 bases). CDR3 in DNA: TGTGCCTGGAGTGTACAGGGATCGAACATTCAGTACTTC. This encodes CAWSVQGSNIQYF.